The rows below give T cell receptor beta chains drawn from one sample of a study of beta chain features in type 1 diabetes. The repertoire was sequenced with immunoSEQ multiplex PCR; TCRdb's copy has only in-frame clones and lacks some. The sample has around 650,000 clones; 12% are singletons. The material sequenced was naive CD4+ T cells from blood. The receptors were sampled from a man between 25 and 39 years old with type 1 diabetes. The CDR3 runs from the conserved cysteine through the conserved F or W. Clone sizes are given selectively: once, few, many, or a class where the clone is expanded.

j_gene: TRBJ1-6
abundance: few
v_gene: TRBV4-3
CDR3aa: CASSQDVGKSSYNSPLHF

j_gene: TRBJ2-5
abundance: few
v_gene: TRBV7-2
CDR3aa: CASPAGKPPHAGGETQYF

j_gene: TRBJ2-3
abundance: few
v_gene: TRBV7-9
CDR3aa: CASSLRGEDTQYF

j_gene: TRBJ2-2
abundance: -
v_gene: TRBV30
CDR3aa: CAWTRGVNTGELFF

j_gene: TRBJ2-2
abundance: few
v_gene: TRBV18
CDR3aa: CASSPPVTGGDGELFF

j_gene: TRBJ1-6
abundance: few
v_gene: TRBV7-2
CDR3aa: CASSLNTAYNSPLHF

j_gene: TRBJ1-5
abundance: -
v_gene: TRBV7-2
CDR3aa: CASSSAGGNNQPQHF

j_gene: TRBJ2-7
abundance: few
v_gene: TRBV4-3
CDR3aa: CASSQTGEVYEQYF

j_gene: TRBJ1-1
abundance: -
v_gene: TRBV6-5
CDR3aa: CASSSYRGTEAFF

j_gene: TRBJ2-6
abundance: -
v_gene: TRBV18
CDR3aa: CASSPDRASGANVLTF

j_gene: TRBJ2-7
abundance: few
v_gene: TRBV7-9
CDR3aa: CASSPPQGGDYEQYF

j_gene: TRBJ1-6
abundance: -
v_gene: TRBV27
CDR3aa: CASSAGRTDNSPLHF

j_gene: TRBJ2-3
abundance: few
v_gene: TRBV7-8
CDR3aa: CASSLAATGGDTQYF

j_gene: TRBJ2-1
abundance: -
v_gene: TRBV7-8
CDR3aa: CASTISAGYSYNEQFF

j_gene: TRBJ1-4
abundance: -
v_gene: TRBV6-5
CDR3aa: CASVPGGHEKLFF

j_gene: TRBJ2-5
abundance: -
v_gene: TRBV28
CDR3aa: CASSLGGTSGAKVETQYF

j_gene: TRBJ1-6
abundance: -
v_gene: TRBV7-9
CDR3aa: CASSDRGQDNSPLHF

j_gene: TRBJ2-7
abundance: few
v_gene: TRBV6-6
CDR3aa: CAYSERGTGGTYEQYF

j_gene: TRBJ2-2
abundance: -
v_gene: TRBV18
CDR3aa: CASSPPSTGELFF

j_gene: TRBJ2-7
abundance: few
v_gene: TRBV29-1
CDR3aa: CSYSGGPREQYF

j_gene: TRBJ2-2
abundance: few
v_gene: TRBV7-2
CDR3aa: CASSLFRDRAAGELFF

j_gene: TRBJ2-5
abundance: -
v_gene: TRBV27
CDR3aa: CASSISNRGPRETQYF

j_gene: TRBJ1-6
abundance: few
v_gene: TRBV5-1
CDR3aa: CASREEVDSPLHF

j_gene: TRBJ2-3
abundance: -
v_gene: TRBV5-1
CDR3aa: CASSLGSGTGGTDTQYF

j_gene: TRBJ1-2
abundance: -
v_gene: TRBV10-3
CDR3aa: CAISDPLGGARTGGGLYGYTF

j_gene: TRBJ1-2
abundance: few
v_gene: TRBV6-5
CDR3aa: CASSYSGTANYGYTF

j_gene: TRBJ1-1
abundance: few
v_gene: TRBV5-1
CDR3aa: CASSLQSNTEAFF

j_gene: TRBJ1-1
abundance: -
v_gene: TRBV10-2
CDR3aa: CATLRGVPSSEAFF

j_gene: TRBJ2-3
abundance: few
v_gene: TRBV7-9
CDR3aa: CASSLDRRQRATDTQYF

j_gene: TRBJ2-7
abundance: -
v_gene: TRBV5-1
CDR3aa: CASSLGLAGDRGHF

j_gene: TRBJ2-5
abundance: -
v_gene: TRBV29-1
CDR3aa: CSVDRGATQYF

j_gene: TRBJ2-2
abundance: few
v_gene: TRBV28
CDR3aa: CASSSSDRDTGELFF

j_gene: TRBJ2-7
abundance: -
v_gene: TRBV5-1
CDR3aa: CASSWTGQSYEQYF

j_gene: TRBJ1-2
abundance: few
v_gene: TRBV5-1
CDR3aa: CASRRDRGNYGYTF

j_gene: TRBJ2-1
abundance: -
v_gene: TRBV7-3
CDR3aa: CASSLDGGEQFF

j_gene: TRBJ1-3
abundance: -
v_gene: TRBV2
CDR3aa: CASRSTGTGNTIYF

j_gene: TRBJ1-2
abundance: -
v_gene: TRBV9
CDR3aa: CASSVGRAGGYTF

j_gene: TRBJ2-3
abundance: few
v_gene: TRBV7-9
CDR3aa: CASSTGVGTDTQYF

j_gene: TRBJ1-2
abundance: few
v_gene: TRBV6-5
CDR3aa: CASSYAGLANYGYTF

j_gene: TRBJ1-2
abundance: -
v_gene: TRBV30
CDR3aa: CAWSVSGGYTF

j_gene: TRBJ2-7
abundance: few
v_gene: TRBV11-3
CDR3aa: CASSRDSYTSYEQYF

j_gene: TRBJ2-1
abundance: few
v_gene: TRBV9
CDR3aa: CASSSGTGNNEQFF

j_gene: TRBJ2-3
abundance: few
v_gene: TRBV29-1
CDR3aa: CSVDKGTDTQYF

j_gene: TRBJ2-7
abundance: -
v_gene: TRBV10-3
CDR3aa: CATGTGEWYEQYF

j_gene: TRBJ2-7
abundance: -
v_gene: TRBV6-5
CDR3aa: CASSYRQGFSEQYF

j_gene: TRBJ1-6
abundance: few
v_gene: TRBV5-4
CDR3aa: CASSSTDNSPLHF

j_gene: TRBJ2-3
abundance: few
v_gene: TRBV21-1
CDR3aa: CASSKVQEPGPPHLDTQYF

j_gene: TRBJ2-2
abundance: few
v_gene: TRBV7-6
CDR3aa: CASSLVSGANTGELFF